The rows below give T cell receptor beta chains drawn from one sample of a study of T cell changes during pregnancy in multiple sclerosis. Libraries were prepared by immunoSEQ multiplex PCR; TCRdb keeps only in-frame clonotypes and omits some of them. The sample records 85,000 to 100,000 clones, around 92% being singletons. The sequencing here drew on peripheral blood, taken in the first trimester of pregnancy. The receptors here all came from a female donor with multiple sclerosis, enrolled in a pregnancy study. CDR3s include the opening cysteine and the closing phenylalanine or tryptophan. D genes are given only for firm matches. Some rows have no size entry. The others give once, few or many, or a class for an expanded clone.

CDR3: CSVNGQGSRNEQFF
DNA: TGCAGCGTTAACGGACAGGGGAGTCGCAATGAGCAGTTCTTC
size: once
V: TRBV29-1
J: TRBJ2-1
D: TRBD1

CDR3: CASSSPRTGEVFPGLGSSRYEQYF
DNA: TGTGCCAGCAGTTCACCCCGGACAGGGGAGGTTTTCCCGGGACTAGGGTCCTCCCGATACGAGCAGTACTTC
size: -
V: TRBV27
J: TRBJ2-7
D: -

CDR3: CASKVPGRGNQPQHF
DNA: TGTGCCAGTAAAGTTCCGGGGAGGGGCAATCAGCCCCAGCATTTT
size: -
V: TRBV19
J: TRBJ1-5
D: -

CDR3: CASSSLGDTQYF
DNA: TGTGCCAGCAGCTCACTAGGGGATACGCAGTATTTT
size: -
V: TRBV2
J: TRBJ2-3
D: -

CDR3: CASRQTSGRVYEQYF
DNA: TGTGCCAGCAGACAGACTAGCGGGAGAGTCTACGAGCAGTACTTC
size: -
V: TRBV28
J: TRBJ2-7
D: TRBD2

CDR3: CASSLEGNSNQPQHF
DNA: TGTGCCAGCAGCTTAGAGGGGAATAGCAATCAGCCCCAGCATTTT
size: -
V: TRBV7-2
J: TRBJ1-5
D: -

CDR3: CASSFLRRSTDTQYF
DNA: TGTGCCAGCAGCTTTCTCCGGAGGTCCACAGATACGCAGTATTTT
size: -
V: TRBV13
J: TRBJ2-3
D: -

CDR3: CASRELVAGELFF
DNA: TGTGCCAGCAGGGAGCTGGTTGCCGGGGAGCTGTTTTTT
size: -
V: TRBV28
J: TRBJ2-2
D: -

CDR3: CASSPQDRGTYNEQFF
DNA: TGTGCCAGCAGCCCCCAGGACAGGGGCACCTACAATGAGCAGTTCTTC
size: -
V: TRBV5-4
J: TRBJ2-1
D: TRBD1

CDR3: CASSTRDRVNPYEQYF
DNA: TGTGCCAGCAGTACCCGGGACAGGGTCAACCCTTACGAGCAGTACTTC
size: -
V: TRBV6-6
J: TRBJ2-7
D: TRBD1

CDR3: CASSLAGATTMDVHNEQFF
DNA: TGCGCCAGCAGCTTAGCGGGCGCAACTACTATGGACGTCCACAATGAGCAGTTCTTC
size: once
V: TRBV5-1
J: TRBJ2-1
D: -

CDR3: CASSGRLAGGYEQYF
DNA: TGTGCCAGCAGTGGCCGCCTAGCGGGAGGCTACGAGCAGTACTTC
size: once
V: TRBV6-5
J: TRBJ2-7
D: TRBD2

CDR3: CASSAALARSTDTQYF
DNA: TGCGCCAGCAGCGCGGCTTTAGCGCGAAGCACAGATACGCAGTATTTT
size: -
V: TRBV5-1
J: TRBJ2-3
D: -

CDR3: CASSFSVAGYNEQFF
DNA: TGTGCCAGCAGCTTCTCGGTAGCGGGGTACAATGAGCAGTTCTTC
size: -
V: TRBV11-2
J: TRBJ2-1
D: TRBD2

CDR3: CASSYGLAGPSSYEQYF
DNA: TGCGCCAGCAGCTACGGACTAGCGGGCCCTAGCTCCTACGAGCAGTACTTC
size: -
V: TRBV5-1
J: TRBJ2-7
D: TRBD2

CDR3: CASSLDRAHEQYF
DNA: TGTGCCAGCAGTTTAGACAGGGCCCACGAGCAGTACTTC
size: -
V: TRBV6-5
J: TRBJ2-7
D: TRBD1

CDR3: CSARAEGSDTF
DNA: TGCAGTGCTAGAGCGGAGGGAAGCGACACCTTC
size: -
V: TRBV20-1
J: TRBJ1-2
D: -

CDR3: CASSPWDRGTYNEQFF
DNA: TGTGCCAGCTCACCATGGGACAGGGGGACCTACAATGAGCAGTTCTTC
size: -
V: TRBV18
J: TRBJ2-1
D: TRBD1

CDR3: CASSPYENQPQHF
DNA: TGTGCCAGCAGTCCCTACGAGAATCAGCCCCAGCATTTT
size: -
V: TRBV27
J: TRBJ1-5
D: -

CDR3: CASSPLAGLGELFF
DNA: TGTGCTAGCAGCCCGCTAGCCGGGCTCGGGGAGCTGTTTTTT
size: -
V: TRBV7-7
J: TRBJ2-2
D: -

CDR3: CSVAGGQETQYF
DNA: TGCAGCGTTGCCGGGGGCCAAGAGACCCAGTACTTC
size: -
V: TRBV29-1
J: TRBJ2-5
D: -

CDR3: CAISEIGASSYEQYF
DNA: TGTGCCATCAGTGAAATTGGAGCCTCCTCCTACGAGCAGTACTTC
size: -
V: TRBV10-3
J: TRBJ2-7
D: -

CDR3: CASSQPASVTGDQMNTGELFF
DNA: TGTGCCAGCAGCCAACCCGCCAGTGTTACAGGGGACCAAATGAACACCGGGGAGCTGTTTTTT
size: -
V: TRBV7-6
J: TRBJ2-2
D: TRBD1

CDR3: CASSLDLATDTQYF
DNA: TGTGCCAGCAGCTTAGATCTGGCCACAGATACGCAGTATTTT
size: -
V: TRBV11-2
J: TRBJ2-3
D: -

CDR3: CASSWDRGEAFF
DNA: TGTGCCAGCAGCTGGGACAGGGGTGAAGCTTTCTTT
size: -
V: TRBV5-4
J: TRBJ1-1
D: TRBD1

CDR3: CASSFLTSGLFYEQYF
DNA: TGTGCCAGCAGTTTCTTAACTAGCGGACTATTCTACGAGCAGTACTTC
size: -
V: TRBV28
J: TRBJ2-7
D: TRBD2

CDR3: CASSELRANTGELFF
DNA: TGTGCCAGCAGTGAACTCAGGGCGAACACCGGGGAGCTGTTTTTT
size: -
V: TRBV2
J: TRBJ2-2
D: -

CDR3: CASRRGGPVLGTGELFF
DNA: TGTGCCAGTAGGCGAGGGGGCCCGGTCCTCGGCACCGGGGAGCTGTTTTTT
size: -
V: TRBV19
J: TRBJ2-2
D: TRBD1

CDR3: CASRITGGRGNQPQHF
DNA: TGTGCCAGCAGGATTACAGGGGGCAGAGGCAATCAGCCCCAGCATTTT
size: few
V: TRBV28
J: TRBJ1-5
D: TRBD1

CDR3: CASRLTGGGTEAFF
DNA: TGTGCCAGCAGATTGACAGGGGGTGGCACTGAAGCTTTCTTT
size: -
V: TRBV7-2
J: TRBJ1-1
D: TRBD1

CDR3: CASTRSTDTQYF
DNA: TGTGCCAGCACGAGGAGCACAGATACGCAGTATTTT
size: -
V: TRBV6-6
J: TRBJ2-3
D: -

CDR3: CASRSEDGETQYF
DNA: TGTGCCAGCAGATCGGAAGACGGGGAGACCCAGTACTTC
size: once
V: TRBV2
J: TRBJ2-5
D: -

CDR3: CASSHRTGPSLNTGELFF
DNA: TGTGCCAGCAGCCACCGGACAGGGCCCTCGCTGAACACCGGGGAGCTGTTTTTT
size: -
V: TRBV7-3
J: TRBJ2-2
D: TRBD1

CDR3: CASSIFSGAGTDTQYF
DNA: TGTGCCAGCAGCATCTTTAGCGGCGCTGGCACAGATACGCAGTATTTT
size: -
V: TRBV5-6
J: TRBJ2-3
D: -

CDR3: CASSIGLAGGADTQYF
DNA: TGTGCCAGTAGTATCGGACTAGCGGGAGGGGCAGATACGCAGTATTTT
size: -
V: TRBV19
J: TRBJ2-3
D: TRBD2

CDR3: CASSISGREELFF
DNA: TGTGCCAGTAGTATTAGCGGGAGGGAGGAGCTGTTTTTT
size: -
V: TRBV19
J: TRBJ2-2
D: TRBD2

CDR3: CASSALTGFSGNTIYF
DNA: TGTGCCAGCAGCGCCCTTACAGGATTCTCTGGAAACACCATATATTTT
size: -
V: TRBV28
J: TRBJ1-3
D: -

CDR3: CASSPKGGSSYNEQFF
DNA: TGCGCCAGCAGCCCCAAAGGTGGGAGCTCCTACAATGAGCAGTTCTTC
size: once
V: TRBV5-1
J: TRBJ2-1
D: -

CDR3: CASSQQGVSYEQYF
DNA: TGTGCCAGCAGTCAACAGGGGGTGTCCTACGAGCAGTACTTC
size: -
V: TRBV28
J: TRBJ2-7
D: TRBD1

CDR3: CASSLAGQGKETQYF
DNA: TGTGCCAGCAGCTTGGCGGGACAGGGGAAAGAGACCCAGTACTTC
size: once
V: TRBV5-6
J: TRBJ2-5
D: TRBD1

CDR3: CATSGSDFRSEQYF
DNA: TGTGCCACCTCCGGAAGTGACTTTCGATCCGAGCAGTACTTC
size: -
V: TRBV19
J: TRBJ2-7
D: -

CDR3: CAIENRGSRGTDTQYF
DNA: TGTGCAATTGAGAATAGGGGTAGCAGGGGCACAGATACGCAGTATTTT
size: once
V: TRBV12-2
J: TRBJ2-3
D: -

CDR3: CASSLLDRGYEQYF
DNA: TGCGCCAGCAGCCTTTTGGACAGGGGCTACGAGCAGTACTTC
size: -
V: TRBV4-1
J: TRBJ2-7
D: TRBD1

CDR3: CASSRREWVTDTQYF
DNA: TGTGCCAGTAGTCGGCGGGAATGGGTCACAGATACGCAGTATTTT
size: -
V: TRBV19
J: TRBJ2-3
D: -

CDR3: CASRLMASGTNEQFF
DNA: TGTGCCAGTAGATTGATGGCTAGCGGGACCAATGAGCAGTTCTTC
size: -
V: TRBV19
J: TRBJ2-1
D: TRBD2

CDR3: CASSPGRLAGRNTGELFF
DNA: TGTGCCAGCAGCCCTGGGCGACTAGCGGGAAGGAACACCGGGGAGCTGTTTTTT
size: once
V: TRBV13
J: TRBJ2-2
D: TRBD2

CDR3: CASTMDSLNTEAFF
DNA: TGTGCCAGTACCATGGACAGCCTGAACACTGAAGCTTTCTTT
size: -
V: TRBV19
J: TRBJ1-1
D: -

CDR3: CASSLGPLAGGPGELFF
DNA: TGTGCCAGCAGCTTAGGGCCCCTAGCGGGAGGCCCCGGGGAGCTGTTTTTT
size: -
V: TRBV7-9
J: TRBJ2-2
D: TRBD2

CDR3: CASSPHSYNEQFF
DNA: TGTGCCAGCAGTCCTCACAGCTACAATGAGCAGTTCTTC
size: -
V: TRBV27
J: TRBJ2-1
D: -

CDR3: CASSLVAGSYEQYF
DNA: TGTGCCAGCAGCTTAGTTGCAGGCTCCTACGAGCAGTACTTC
size: once
V: TRBV5-5
J: TRBJ2-7
D: -

CDR3: CASSISGQAIQPQHF
DNA: TGTGCCAGTAGTATATCGGGACAGGCGATACAGCCCCAGCATTTT
size: -
V: TRBV19
J: TRBJ1-5
D: TRBD1

CDR3: CASSLFIGTGRNTGELFF
DNA: TGCGCCAGCAGCTTGTTCATAGGGACAGGGCGAAACACCGGGGAGCTGTTTTTT
size: -
V: TRBV5-1
J: TRBJ2-2
D: TRBD1

CDR3: CASSDQVAGGETQYF
DNA: TGTGCCAGCAGTGACCAGGTTGCGGGGGGAGAGACCCAGTACTTC
size: -
V: TRBV2
J: TRBJ2-5
D: TRBD2

CDR3: CASSERGTEAFF
DNA: TGTGCCAGCAGTGAACGAGGCACTGAAGCTTTCTTT
size: few
V: TRBV2
J: TRBJ1-1
D: -

CDR3: CASTDPLAGELFF
DNA: TGTGCCAGCACCGACCCGCTAGCTGGGGAGCTGTTTTTT
size: -
V: TRBV7-9
J: TRBJ2-2
D: -

CDR3: CASSPLGQAIIDTGELFF
DNA: TGCGCCAGCAGTCCATTGGGACAGGCTATAATTGACACCGGGGAGCTGTTTTTT
size: -
V: TRBV23-1
J: TRBJ2-2
D: TRBD1

CDR3: CASSSGEAGELFF
DNA: TGTGCCAGCAGCTCCGGGGAAGCCGGGGAGCTGTTTTTT
size: once
V: TRBV25-1
J: TRBJ2-2
D: -

CDR3: CASSGTGGPYEQYF
DNA: TGTGCCAGCAGTGGGACAGGCGGCCCCTACGAGCAGTACTTC
size: -
V: TRBV6-1
J: TRBJ2-7
D: TRBD1

CDR3: CASSVGPSGSGTDTQYF
DNA: TGTGCCAGCAGCGTAGGGCCTAGCGGGAGCGGAACAGATACGCAGTATTTT
size: once
V: TRBV9
J: TRBJ2-3
D: TRBD2